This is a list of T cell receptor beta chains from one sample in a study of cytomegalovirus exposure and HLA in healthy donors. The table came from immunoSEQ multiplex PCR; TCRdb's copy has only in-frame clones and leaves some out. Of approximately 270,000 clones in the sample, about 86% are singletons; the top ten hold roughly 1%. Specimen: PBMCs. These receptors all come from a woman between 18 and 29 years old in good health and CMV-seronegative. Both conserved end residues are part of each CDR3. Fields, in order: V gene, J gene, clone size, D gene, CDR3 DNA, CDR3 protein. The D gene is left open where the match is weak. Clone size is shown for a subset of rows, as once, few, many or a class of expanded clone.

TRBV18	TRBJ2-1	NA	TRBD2	TGTGCCAGCTCAGGACTAGCGGGGGGTAACAATGAGCAGTTCTTC	CASSGLAGGNNEQFF
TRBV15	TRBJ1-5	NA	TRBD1	TGTGCCACCAGCAGAGATAAGGTGGGCAGGGGGCTCCCCATTAGCAATCAGCCCCAGCATTTT	CATSRDKVGRGLPISNQPQHF
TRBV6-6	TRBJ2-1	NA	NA	TGTGCCAGCAGTTACCAGGATACCAGTCGGCAGTTCTTC	CASSYQDTSRQFF
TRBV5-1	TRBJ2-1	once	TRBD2	TGCGCCAGCAGCTTGGAGGGTAGCGGGAGCTACAATGAGCAGTTCTTC	CASSLEGSGSYNEQFF
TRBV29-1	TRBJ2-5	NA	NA	TGCAGCGTTGGGGCTAGCGCCCAAGAGACCCAGTACTTC	CSVGASAQETQYF
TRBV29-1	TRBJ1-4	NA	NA	TGCAGCGTTGTGGTCGACAAGATGCCAACTAATGAAAAACTGTTTTTT	CSVVVDKMPTNEKLFF
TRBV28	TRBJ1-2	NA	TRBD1	TGTGCCAGCAGACAGACAGGGGGCGCGAACTATGGCTACACCTTC	CASRQTGGANYGYTF
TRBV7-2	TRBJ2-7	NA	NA	TGTGCCAGCAGCCCGCAGGGGGGCGGAATCTACGAGCAGTACTTC	CASSPQGGGIYEQYF
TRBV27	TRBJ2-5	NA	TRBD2	TGTGCCAGCAGCCCCGGGACTAGTAAAGAGACCCAGTACTTC	CASSPGTSKETQYF
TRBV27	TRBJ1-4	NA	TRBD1	TGTGCCAGCAGTTATGGACAGGCCCCAACTAATGAAAAACTGTTTTTT	CASSYGQAPTNEKLFF
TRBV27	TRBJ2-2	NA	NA	TGTGCCAGCAGTTTACGACAGGGAGGTTTAGGGGAGCTGTTTTTT	CASSLRQGGLGELFF